This T cell receptor beta chain is drawn from a study of T cell repertoires in ileal Crohn's disease. In the study overall: Thiopurines (around twelve) or anti-TNF agents (around 17) were given postoperatively to about half. Regarding the study as a whole: Compared with non-smokers, active smokers at surgery showed more clonal expansions. Sorted CD8 T cells held more high-frequency clones than CD4.

A remark on this clone: Antigen specificity is unknown.

Assay: immunoSEQ multiplex PCR; the TCRdb copy retains only in-frame clones and omits some. The profile shows tens of thousands of clones, about 81% of them singletons. The specimen sequenced was ileal tissue. This TCR was recovered from an adult with Crohn's disease.

The CDR3 here is CASSRSGEADTQYF. In DNA form, the CDR3 reads TGTGCCAGCAGCCGTAGCGGGGAAGCAGATACGCAGTATTTT. V is TRBV5-4 and J is TRBJ2-3, with 8 bases lining up with TRBD2. V shed 4 bases, J shed 4 bases, and the junction held 5 bases outside the gene matches. This CDR3 has 14 residues. In germline, CDR1 is SGHNT, CDR2 YYREEE (reference sequence).